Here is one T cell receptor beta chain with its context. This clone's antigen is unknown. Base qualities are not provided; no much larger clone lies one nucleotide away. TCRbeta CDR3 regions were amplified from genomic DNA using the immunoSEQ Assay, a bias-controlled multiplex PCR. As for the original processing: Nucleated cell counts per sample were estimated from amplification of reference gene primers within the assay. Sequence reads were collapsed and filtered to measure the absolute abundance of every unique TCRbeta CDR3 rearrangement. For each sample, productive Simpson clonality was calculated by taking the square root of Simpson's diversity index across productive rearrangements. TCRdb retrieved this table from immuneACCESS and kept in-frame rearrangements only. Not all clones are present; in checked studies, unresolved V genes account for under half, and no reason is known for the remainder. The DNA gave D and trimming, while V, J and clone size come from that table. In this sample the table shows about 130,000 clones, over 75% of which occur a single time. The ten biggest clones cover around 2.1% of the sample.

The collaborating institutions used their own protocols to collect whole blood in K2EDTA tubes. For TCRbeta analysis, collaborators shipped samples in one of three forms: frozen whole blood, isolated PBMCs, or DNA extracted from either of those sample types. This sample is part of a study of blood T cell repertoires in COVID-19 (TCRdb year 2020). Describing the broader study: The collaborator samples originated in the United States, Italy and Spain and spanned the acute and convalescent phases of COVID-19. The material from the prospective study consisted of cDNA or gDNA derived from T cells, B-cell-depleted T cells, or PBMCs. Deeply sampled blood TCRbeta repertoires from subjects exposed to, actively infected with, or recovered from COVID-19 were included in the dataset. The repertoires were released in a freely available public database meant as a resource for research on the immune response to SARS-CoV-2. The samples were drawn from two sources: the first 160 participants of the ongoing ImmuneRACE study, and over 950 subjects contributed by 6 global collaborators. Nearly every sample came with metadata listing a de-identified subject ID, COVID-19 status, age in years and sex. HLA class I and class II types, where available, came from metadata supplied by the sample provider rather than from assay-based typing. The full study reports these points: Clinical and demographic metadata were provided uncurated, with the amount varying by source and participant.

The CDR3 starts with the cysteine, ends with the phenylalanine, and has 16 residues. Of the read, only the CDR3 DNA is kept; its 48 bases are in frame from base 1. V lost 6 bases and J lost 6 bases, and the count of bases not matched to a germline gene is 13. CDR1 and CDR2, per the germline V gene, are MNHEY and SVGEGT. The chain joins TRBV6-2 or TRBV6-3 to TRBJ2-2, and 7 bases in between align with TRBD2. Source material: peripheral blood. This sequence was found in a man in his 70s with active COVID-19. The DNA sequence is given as TGTGCCAGCAGCCCTGGGACTACCCCAGGAGCCGGGGAGCTGTTTTTT. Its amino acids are CASSPGTTPGAGELFF.